The rows below give T cell receptor beta chains drawn from one sample of a study of PD-1 and CTLA-4 blockade in melanoma. Clones were sequenced by immunoSEQ multiplex PCR, and TCRdb holds only the in-frame ones, with some missing. Among 15,000 to 20,000 clones listed, 65% to 75% were seen once. The sample consisted of CD8+ T cells from peripheral blood, taken before anti-PD-1 treatment. Receptors originate from a human donor with melanoma. The conserved cysteine and the conserved F or W are not part of the CDR3 here. Not all rows give a size; the values are once, few, many and, for expanded clones, a class.

J | V | size | CDR3
TRBJ2-3 | TRBV7-9 | . | ASSLDVRTDTQY
TRBJ1-1 | TRBV7-8 | few | ASSLAGMAEAF
TRBJ1-6 | TRBV21-1 | . | ASSKCMNTLGSPLH
TRBJ1-6 | TRBV19 | . | ASSIPWDREDSPLH
TRBJ2-3 | TRBV27 | . | ASSLIRGRTDTQY
TRBJ2-2 | TRBV4-2 | . | ASSPRDYYTGELF
TRBJ2-5 | TRBV6-2/TRBV6-3 | . | ASSLGQQETQY
TRBJ1-2 | TRBV6-1 | medium-sized | ASSEGQGFRYGYT
TRBJ1-2 | TRBV29-1 | . | SVGQGDGYT
TRBJ1-5 | TRBV6-5 | once | ASSQGGSQPQH
TRBJ1-1 | TRBV7-9 | . | ASSSRALGNTEAF
TRBJ2-1 | TRBV11-3 | . | ASSSRSSGSPNEQF
TRBJ2-5 | TRBV24-1 | . | ATRDRTQETQY
TRBJ2-1 | TRBV6-4 | few | ASSRVAGVSYNEQF
TRBJ1-1 | TRBV6-5 | . | ATYVDRPKGTEAF
TRBJ2-7 | TRBV6-5 | . | ASTLGGEGTYEQY
TRBJ2-5 | TRBV12-5 | . | ASGWSSRGGQETQY
TRBJ2-2 | TRBV6-1 | . | ASSETGVAGELF
TRBJ2-7 | TRBV13 | once | ASSPTSAGQPEQY
TRBJ2-7 | TRBV6-5 | few | ASSLTAGVSYEQY
TRBJ2-7 | TRBV29-1 | . | SVEDLKGFEYEQY
TRBJ1-5 | TRBV9 | . | ASSVAGGSQPQH
TRBJ1-1 | TRBV9 | . | ASSHPLTGKNTEAF
TRBJ1-4 | TRBV7-9 | . | ASSLFPGAMQEKLF
TRBJ1-2 | TRBV24-1 | . | ATSGGYGYT
TRBJ1-1 | TRBV11-2 | . | ASSSSQGGAEAF
TRBJ2-1 | TRBV7-9 | . | ASRRTGGPQYEQF
TRBJ2-4 | TRBV6-1 | once | ASSEVYRSWDQY
TRBJ1-6 | TRBV7-8 | . | ASSLRGTPYNSPLH
TRBJ1-1 | TRBV6-5 | . | ASRSPRVEGTEAF
TRBJ2-7 | TRBV29-1 | . | SVQERVSYEQY
TRBJ2-1 | TRBV5-1 | . | ASSLVTGGRNEQF
TRBJ1-5 | TRBV4-1 | . | ASSPRGGVDQPQH
TRBJ2-1 | TRBV6-4 | . | ASSDSGSYNEQF
TRBJ1-5 | TRBV7-6 | once | ASSPWTGTGQPQH
TRBJ1-2 | TRBV24-1 | . | ATSGWTDENYGYT
TRBJ2-7 | TRBV10-1 | . | ASSPGLGFYEQY
TRBJ1-4 | TRBV6-5 | . | ASSQGARVRLF
TRBJ2-3 | TRBV19 | . | ASSILVKGFSPDTQY
TRBJ2-1 | TRBV3-1/TRBV3-2 | . | ASSQSSSGGLYNEQF
TRBJ2-2 | TRBV3-1/TRBV3-2 | . | ASSPRGGLAANTGELF
TRBJ2-2 | TRBV6-5 | . | ASSYWAVTGELF
TRBJ1-5 | TRBV24-1 | . | ATRDREDENQPQH
TRBJ2-7 | TRBV5-4 | few | ASSPYSSYEQY
TRBJ2-1 | TRBV5-8 | . | ASSFYWSGTSGEQF
TRBJ2-2 | TRBV28 | . | ASSYGQNTGELF
TRBJ1-2 | TRBV5-1 | . | ASSPGPSYGYT
TRBJ2-1 | TRBV11-2 | . | ASSLNNEQF
TRBJ1-2 | TRBV5-1 | . | ASSLRGPNYGYT
TRBJ2-1 | TRBV7-9 | . | ASSLEGSYNEQF
TRBJ1-5 | TRBV2 | . | ASSEGYSNQPQH
TRBJ1-2 | TRBV12-5 | . | ASGPPDTRAGYGYT
TRBJ2-1 | TRBV7-9 | . | ASSSTGGWGYYNEQF
TRBJ2-7 | TRBV6-5 | once | ASRQGVGSSYEQY
TRBJ2-1 | TRBV5-1 | . | ASRPTAYNEQF